Listed here are 32 T cell receptor beta chains from one sample, sequenced in a study of T cell responses to AZD1222 COVID-19 vaccine. Produced via immunoSEQ multiplex PCR; TCRdb's table is partial and in-frame only. Of around 80,000 clones listed, about 90% are singletons. The source was peripheral blood, collected 28 days after the second AZD1222 dose. These TCRs come from an adult who received the AZD1222 COVID-19 vaccine.

The chain is built from TRBV5-1 and TRBJ2-7; D gene unclear. CDR3 length: 14 residues. Germline V gene lookup returns CDR1 SGHRS and CDR2 YFSETQ. With 5 bases removed from V and 6 bases from J, the gap between germline ends came to 18 bases. The CDR3 is CASSFPSSSAEQYF. The CDR3 DNA reads as TGCGCCAGCAGTTTCCCCAGTTCCTCCGCCGAGCAGTACTTC.

This chain links TRBV7-9 with TRBJ2-1, with 10 bases fitting TRBD2. In germline, CDR1 is SEHNR, CDR2 FQNEAQ (reference sequence). This CDR3 spans 16 amino acids. J was trimmed by 7 bases and V by 6 bases; bases with no gene match: 12. The CDR3 reads CASSVGASGSSNEQFF. In DNA form, the CDR3 reads TGTGCCAGCAGTGTGGGGGCTAGCGGGAGTAGTAATGAGCAGTTCTTC.

This clone was counted only a few times. The chain couples TRBV28 to TRBJ1-2; no definite D call. Trimming cost V 8 bases and J 8 bases, with 9 bases left between them. Germline assignment: CDR1 MDHEN and CDR2 SYDVKM. CDR3 length: 10 residues. The DNA of the CDR3 is TGTGCCAGCCACAGCAAGGGCTACACCTTC. Encoded protein: CASHSKGYTF.

The V call is TRBV4-1, the J call TRBJ2-5; the D is unclear. The CDR3 extends over 14 amino acids. The V and J ends lost 0 bases and 3 bases respectively, with 8 bases between them. Germline loops: CDR1 MGHRA, CDR2 YSYEKL. The CDR3 protein is CASSQDWTKETQYF. In DNA form, the CDR3 reads TGCGCCAGCAGCCAAGATTGGACCAAAGAGACCCAGTACTTC.

The rearrangement uses TRBV6-2 or TRBV6-3 and TRBJ1-5; no reliable D call. The CDR3 extends over 12 amino acids. Trimming took off 2 bases at V and 3 bases at J, with 2 bases between the two ends. The germline gives CDR1 MNHEY, CDR2 SVGEGT. The CDR3 is CASSYDNQPQHF. DNA for the CDR3: TGTGCCAGCAGTTACGACAATCAGCCCCAGCATTTT.

This clone was detected a few times. The chain uses TRBV6-5 and TRBJ2-1, with TRBD1 identical over 8 bases. The junction had 7 bases not matched to a gene; V was cut back by 7 bases and J by 2 bases. Per the germline V gene, CDR1 is MNHEY and CDR2 is SVGAGI. The CDR3 consists of 15 residues. This chain's CDR3 is CASNSRQGTYNEQFF. Written as DNA, the CDR3 is TGTGCCAGCAACTCCCGACAGGGGACCTACAATGAGCAGTTCTTC.

The V and J genes are TRBV29-1 and TRBJ1-4; D is undetermined. The CDR3 covers 15 residues. Trimming pared 6 bases from V and 3 bases from J, leaving 17 bases between. CDR1 SQVTM and CDR2 ANQGSEA come from the germline V gene. Written as DNA, the CDR3 is TGCAGCGTATCCTCCTCCTGGGAGGCTAATGAAAAACTGTTTTTT. Translated: CSVSSSWEANEKLFF.

The rearrangement uses TRBV27 and TRBJ1-2, with D possibly being TRBD1 (6 bases). This CDR3 spans 14 amino acids. V was cut by 7 bases and J by 9 bases, with 21 bases left in between. CDR1 and CDR2 from the germline V gene are MNHEY and SMNVEV (reference sequence). The CDR3 DNA sequence: TGTGCCAGCACAGGAAGGGGGACTCGTAATCGCTACACCTTC. As protein: CASTGRGTRNRYTF.

The rearrangement uses TRBV19 and TRBJ1-5, with D perhaps matching TRBD1 (5 bases). This CDR3 has 16 amino acids. Deletions cut 5 bases from V and 0 bases from J, with 14 bases between. CDR1 and CDR2 (germline): LNHDA, SQIVND (reference sequence). The CDR3 DNA follows: TGTGCCAGTAGTGGGGCAGGGTCCTTTAGCAATCAGCCCCAGCATTTT. It codes for CASSGAGSFSNQPQHF.

The J gene is TRBJ1-4, the V gene TRBV6-6; D remains unclear. The CDR3 loop spans 15 amino acids. Trimming stripped 6 bases from V and 0 bases from J, with 11 bases between. Germline CDR1 reads MNHNY; CDR2 reads SVGAGI (reference sequence). The CDR3 loop is CASRNDGTTNEKLFF. The DNA for the CDR3 is TGTGCCAGCAGAAACGACGGAACAACTAATGAAAAACTGTTTTTT.

The gene calls are TRBV15 and TRBJ2-1, with 8 bases that match TRBD2. The germline V gene encodes CDR1 LNHNV and CDR2 YYDKDF (reference sequence). This CDR3 has 16 residues. J lost 6 bases, V lost 0 bases, and 7 bases had no gene match. CDR3 amino acids: CATSRDTGGPINEQFF. DNA for the CDR3: TGTGCCACCAGCAGAGATACGGGAGGGCCGATCAATGAGCAGTTCTTC.

As DNA, the CDR3 is TGTGCCAGCAGCGAGGGACAGAATGAAAAACTGTTTTTT. This gives the protein CASSEGQNEKLFF. The V and J genes are TRBV6-5 and TRBJ1-4; 7 nucleotides match TRBD1. Looked up from germline, CDR1 is MNHEY and CDR2 is SVGAGI. Unmatched junction bases numbered 3, after V lost 6 bases and J lost 5 bases. CDR3 length: 13 amino acids.

The chain carries TRBV29-1 and TRBJ1-2; D not certain. CDR1 is SQVTM and CDR2 is ANQGSEA in the germline V gene. V was trimmed by 2 bases and J by 10 bases, leaving 14 bases between them. This CDR3 has 12 residues. The CDR3 DNA reads TGCAGCGTTGAAACGGCAAGCCGTGACTACACCTTC. The encoded protein is CSVETASRDYTF. Together with reference TRBV29-1 and TRBJ1-2, the CDR3 gives the full variable domain: SAVISQKPSRDICQRGTSLTIQCQVDSQVTMMFWYRQQPGQSLTLIATANQGSEATYESGFVIDKFPISRPNLTFSTLTVSNMSPEDSSIYLCSVETASRDYTFGSGTRLTVV.

The chain links TRBV4-2 to TRBJ1-1; 9 bases map to TRBD1. V shed 3 bases and J 5 bases; nucleotides not matched to a gene: 7. CDR1 is LGHNA and CDR2 is YNFKEQ in the germline V gene. The CDR3 length is 15 residues. The DNA of the CDR3 is TGTGCCAGCAGCCACGCTACAGGGGGCCGGACTGAAGCTTTCTTT. It yields the protein CASSHATGGRTEAFF.

The gene calls are TRBV7-9 and TRBJ1-1; 7 bases are shared with TRBD1. This CDR3 comprises 14 residues. Germline CDR1 is SEHNR and CDR2 is FQNEAQ (reference sequence). V lost 3 bases, J lost 2 bases, and 3 bases stayed unmatched. CDR3 protein: CASSLTGTNTEAFF. CDR3 coding DNA: TGTGCCAGCAGCTTGACAGGGACAAACACTGAAGCTTTCTTT.

J is TRBJ1-1 and V is TRBV11-1; TRBD1 matches at 12 bases. The CDR3 runs 15 residues. Germline values: CDR1 SGHAT, CDR2 FQDESV (reference sequence). The ends lost 5 bases at V and 4 bases at J; junction bases unmatched: 5. CDR3 DNA sequence: TGTGCCAGCAGCGGGACAGGGGGCGCAGGCACTGAAGCTTTCTTT. Amino acids: CASSGTGGAGTEAFF.

The chain recombines TRBV9 with TRBJ2-1; the D gene is possibly TRBD2 (6 bases). The CDR3 consists of 14 residues. Trimming left V 3 bases short and J 4 bases short, with 11 bases between. Germline assignment: CDR1 SGDLS and CDR2 YYNGEE. The CDR3 DNA follows: TGTGCCAGCAGCGGGGCGGGGCTGTACAATGAGCAGTTCTTC. It yields the protein CASSGAGLYNEQFF.

This chain joins TRBV28 and TRBJ1-1, with a weak D call TRBD1 (5 bases). Germline assignment: CDR1 MDHEN and CDR2 SYDVKM. The CDR3 has 14 amino acids. V was cut by 7 bases and J by 5 bases, with 17 bases left in between. The CDR3 DNA sequence: TGTGCCAGCATCTCTTTCAGGGTACGGACTGAAGCTTTCTTT. This gives the protein CASISFRVRTEAFF.

The table lists this clone with a count of one. The chain uses TRBV11-1 and TRBJ2-5, with 10 bases aligning to TRBD2. This CDR3 is 13 amino acids long. V dropped 4 bases and J dropped 4; count of bases not matched to a gene: 0. CDR1 is SGHAT and CDR2 is FQDESV in the germline V gene (reference sequence). CDR3 nucleotides: TGTGCCAGCAGCTGGACTAGCGGAGAGACCCAGTACTTC. This gives the protein CASSWTSGETQYF.

The chain couples TRBV20-1 to TRBJ1-2; D might be TRBD1 (5 bases). Germline-derived CDR1 and CDR2 are DFQATT and SNEGSKA (reference sequence). The V gene lost 3 bases and the J gene lost 4 bases, with 12 bases spanning the gap. This CDR3 is 13 amino acids long. CDR3 DNA: TGCAGTGCTAGTGTATGGGGGTCCTATGGCTACACCTTC. Translation gives CSASVWGSYGYTF.

The V gene is TRBV6-2 or TRBV6-3, the J gene TRBJ2-5; 7 bases match TRBD2. The CDR3 contains 14 residues. Trimming at V came to 0 bases and at J to 9 bases, leaving 7 bases not matched to a gene. Germline V gene lookup returns CDR1 MNHEY and CDR2 SVGEGT. CDR3 nucleotides: TGTGCCAGCAGTTACTCGAGTCTTCGGGAGGCCCAGTACTTC. Its translation: CASSYSSLREAQYF.

The V gene is TRBV3-1 (or the pseudogene TRBV3-2), the J gene TRBJ1-5, with TRBD1 matching over 9 bases. With 4 bases clipped from V and 6 bases from J, the junction kept 4 bases outside the gene matches. In germline, CDR1 is LGHDT, CDR2 YNNKEL (reference sequence). This CDR3 is built from 14 residues. This CDR3 reads CASSPGTGSQPQHF. DNA for the CDR3: TGTGCCAGCAGCCCCGGGACAGGGAGTCAGCCCCAGCATTTT.

The chain combines TRBV6-5 with TRBJ2-5; tentatively, D is TRBD1 or TRBD2 (6 bases each). This CDR3 is 16 amino acids long. V was shortened by 3 bases and J by 6 bases, with 20 bases between the two germline ends. Germline V CDR1 and CDR2: MNHEY, SVGAGI. The CDR3 reads CASSYSPGAGLKTQYF. The CDR3 nucleotides are TGTGCCAGCAGTTATTCCCCGGGGGCGGGTTTGAAGACCCAGTACTTC.

The chain joins TRBV6-6 to TRBJ1-5, with a possible D match to TRBD1 (6 bases). CDR1 is MNHNY, CDR2 SVGAGI, per germline (reference sequence). The CDR3 extends over 14 amino acids. The V gene lost 5 bases and the J gene lost 3 bases, with 11 bases spanning the gap. CDR3 nucleotides: TGTGCCAGCAGTAGGGGGGGATCCAATCAGCCCCAGCATTTT. Amino acids: CASSRGGSNQPQHF.

This clone was observed a single time. The chain carries TRBV19 and TRBJ1-5; D is possibly TRBD1 (6 bases). Trimming removed 5 bases from V and 1 base from J, with 18 bases in between. The length of the CDR3 is 17 residues. Germline CDR1 and CDR2: LNHDA and SQIVND (reference sequence). CDR3 sequence (DNA): TGTGCCAGTAGTCGCGGGGGGGCAGGGTTCAGCAATCAGCCCCAGCATTTT. Translation: CASSRGGAGFSNQPQHF.

The rearrangement joins TRBV7-8 to TRBJ1-5, with D perhaps matching TRBD1 (5 bases). V was shortened by 1 base and J by 6 bases, with 16 bases between the two germline ends. The CDR3 is made up of 16 amino acids. Germline V gene data show CDR1 as SGHVS and CDR2 as FQNEAQ. In DNA form, the CDR3 reads TGTGCCAGCAGCTTAGTTGGGGGGTTTGGCAGTCAGCCCCAGCATTTT. This encodes CASSLVGGFGSQPQHF.

The chain is built from TRBV4-1 and TRBJ1-5; D is unresolved. The CDR3 is 14 residues long. CDR1 and CDR2 (germline): MGHRA, YSYEKL. V was pared by 0 bases and J by 0 bases, with 3 bases between. CDR3 region: CASSQEGSNQPQHF. In DNA form, the CDR3 reads TGCGCCAGCAGCCAAGAAGGTAGCAATCAGCCCCAGCATTTT.

The chain couples TRBV30 to TRBJ1-6; D is unresolved. CDR3 length equals 14 residues. Trimming pared 4 bases from V and 4 bases from J, leaving 11 bases between. Germline V gives CDR1 GTSNPN, CDR2 SVGIG (reference sequence). CDR3 protein: CAWIPGLYNSPLHF. CDR3 coding DNA: TGTGCCTGGATCCCCGGATTGTATAATTCACCCCTCCACTTT.

This chain links TRBV6-4 with TRBJ2-2; the D gene is possibly TRBD2 (6 bases). V lost 7 bases to trimming and J lost 1 base, with 10 bases between them. The germline gives CDR1 MRHNA, CDR2 SNTAGT. This CDR3 is 14 amino acids long. The CDR3: CASKIAENTGELFF. The CDR3 DNA sequence: TGTGCCAGCAAAATAGCGGAGAACACCGGGGAGCTGTTTTTT.

This chain joins TRBV7-6 and TRBJ1-4; D perhaps matches TRBD1 (5 bases). This CDR3 contains 15 residues. Trimming left V 5 bases short and J 0 bases short, with 10 bases between. Germline V gives CDR1 SGHVS, CDR2 FNYEAQ. CDR3 protein: CASSAKGATNEKLFF. The CDR3 nucleotides read TGTGCCAGCAGCGCGAAAGGGGCAACTAATGAAAAACTGTTTTTT.

The sample holds a few counts of this clone. V gene TRBV6-6 combines with J gene TRBJ2-1, with D perhaps TRBD2 (6 bases). Trimming took off 11 bases at V and 14 bases at J, with 13 bases between the two ends. The CDR3 extends over 9 amino acids. CDR1 is MNHNY and CDR2 is SVGAGI in the germline V gene (reference sequence). CDR3 region: CAAGREEFF. The CDR3 DNA is TGTGCCGCCGGCAGGGAGGAGTTCTTC.

The rearrangement joins TRBV9 to TRBJ2-3; 7 bases align to TRBD2. Germline loops: CDR1 SGDLS, CDR2 YYNGEE. With 4 bases clipped from V and 5 bases from J, the junction kept 10 bases outside the gene matches. The CDR3 is made up of 15 amino acids. The CDR3 protein is CASSPTGGEGDTQYF. CDR3 nucleotide sequence: TGTGCCAGCAGCCCAACGGGAGGTGAGGGAGATACGCAGTATTTT.